This T cell receptor beta chain was sequenced during a study of blood T cell repertoires in COVID-19. About the study: COVID-19 samples from acute and convalescent phases originated in the United States, Italy and Spain. Sources were T cells, B-cell-depleted T cells, or PBMCs; the material itself was cDNA or gDNA.

A Seattle source enrolled patients during active infection and followed them longitudinally. In the original processing: Reference gene primer amplification gave estimated nucleated cell counts. Data came from immunoSEQ multiplex PCR; TCRdb stores just in-frame clones and leaves some out. V and J calls and clone size are those listed in that table; D and trimming were worked out from the DNA. Among about 140,000 clones listed, about 85% were seen once. The specimen sequenced was peripheral blood. The clonotype originates from a human donor with COVID-19, enrolled during active disease. The donor label of this sample is uncertain.

For the CDR3, the DNA is TGCGCCAGCAGCCCGACTAGCGGGGCGGGAGACACAGATACGCAGTATTTT. It codes for CASSPTSGAGDTDTQYF. The chain combines TRBV5-1 with TRBJ2-3, with TRBD2 identical over 11 bases. Germline V CDR1 and CDR2: SGHRS, YFSETQ. J was trimmed by 2 bases and V by 4 bases; bases with no gene match: 9. The CDR3 is 17 residues long.